Presented here are 9 T cell receptor beta chains from one specimen sequenced in a study of early T cells in non-severe SARS-CoV-2 infection. TCRdb processed the 5' RACE reads anew with MiXCR; each CDR3 protein has one entry. This table holds some 100,000 distinct CDR3 sequences, 14% to 15% found once. Sequenced input: whole blood. Every receptor here comes from an adult who was a healthcare worker with PCR-confirmed SARS-CoV-2 infection or an uninfected control (not recorded which).

The genes are TRBV5-1 and TRBJ1-5; D call uncertain. With 2 bases removed from V and 5 bases from J, the gap between germline ends came to 8 bases. The CDR3 runs to 13 residues. CDR1 and CDR2 (germline): SGHRS, YFSETQ. Here the CDR3 DNA reads TGCGCCAGCAGCTTACGGGGTGATCAGCCCCAGCATTTT. Translated: CASSLRGDQPQHF. Full variable domain (outside the CDR3, taken from reference TRBV5-1 and TRBJ1-5): KAGVTQTPRYLIKTRGQQVTLSCSPISGHRSVSWYQQTPGQGLQFLFEYFSETQRNKGNFPGRFSGRQFSNSRSEMNVSTLELGDSALYLCASSLRGDQPQHFGDGTRLSIL.

The table lists this clonotype with a few counts. The chain is built from TRBV10-3 and TRBJ2-5, with D unresolved. V shed 4 bases and J shed 1 base, with 7 bases lying between them. Germline assignment: CDR1 ENHRY and CDR2 SYGVKD. The CDR3 is 13 amino acids. The CDR3 DNA follows: TGTGCCATCAGTGGGCTGGCCCAAGAGACCCAGTACTTC. Protein sequence: CAISGLAQETQYF.

In its sample, this clonotype was seen a few times. This chain uses TRBV5-1 with TRBJ1-2; 7 bases are a match to TRBD1. The CDR3 loop spans 16 amino acids. The V and J ends lost 0 bases and 2 bases, in that order; junction bases with no gene match: 7. The germline V gene has CDR1 SGHRS and CDR2 YFSETQ. CDR3 nucleotides: TGCGCCAGCAGCTTGGGAACCGAGGGACAGAACTATGGCTACACCTTC. Its translation is CASSLGTEGQNYGYTF.

The chain uses TRBV6-1 and TRBJ2-2; no definite D call. The V gene's germline CDR1 is MNHNS and CDR2 SASEGT. The length of the CDR3 is 15 residues. Trimming took off 3 bases at V and 3 bases at J, with 11 bases between the two ends. CDR3 nucleotides: TGTGCCAGCAGTGAGCTCTATGATTACACCGGGGAGCTGTTTTTT. Its protein is CASSELYDYTGELFF.

In its sample, this clonotype was seen many times. CDR3: CASRIDSSNTGELFF. The CDR3 nucleotides read TGTGCCAGCAGGATCGACAGTTCGAACACCGGGGAGCTGTTTTTT. The chain employs TRBV7-8 and TRBJ2-2; D is perhaps TRBD1 (5 bases). This CDR3 is built from 15 residues. V lost 6 bases, J lost 0 bases, and 11 bases lay in between. The germline CDR1 and CDR2 sequences are SGHVS and FQNEAQ.

The chain combines TRBV2 with TRBJ1-6; 7 nucleotides match TRBD1. The germline V gene has CDR1 SNHLY and CDR2 FYNNEI. The CDR3 sequence is 17 residues long. The ends lost 0 bases at V and 10 bases at J; junction bases unmatched: 12. The CDR3 reads CASSEAYKGARNSPLHF. The CDR3 DNA reads TGTGCCAGCAGTGAAGCGTACAAGGGGGCGAGGAACTCACCCCTCCACTTT. Together with reference TRBV2 and TRBJ1-6, the CDR3 gives the full variable domain: EPEVTQTPSHQVTQMGQEVILRCVPISNHLYFYWYRQILGQKVEFLVSFYNNEISEKSEIFDDQFSVERPDGSNFTLKIRSTKLEDSAMYFCASSEAYKGARNSPLHFGNGTRLTVT.

This clonotype has just a few counts. The CDR3 DNA reads TGCGCCAGCAGCCAAGTCATTTGGGTGAGCTCCTATAATTCACCCCTCCACTTT. The encoded protein is CASSQVIWVSSYNSPLHF. V gene TRBV4-1 combines with J gene TRBJ1-6; D remains unclear. V was pared by 1 base and J by 0 bases, with 13 bases between. The CDR3 sequence is 18 residues long. Germline V lookup: CDR1 MGHRA, CDR2 YSYEKL.

This clonotype has just one count. The gene calls are TRBV12-3 or TRBV12-4 and TRBJ1-1, with D perhaps TRBD1 (5 bases). The CDR3 length is 14 residues. V was shortened by 7 bases and J by 10 bases, with 22 bases between the two germline ends. The CDR3 DNA reads TGTGCCAGCACCTTGGAGGGGCTAGGGGAGAGAGCTTTCTTT. Protein product: CASTLEGLGERAFF.

At least ten counts were recorded for this clonotype. The genes are TRBV4-1 and TRBJ2-7, with D perhaps matching TRBD1 (6 bases). The CDR3 is 19 amino acids. Germline V CDR1 and CDR2: MGHRA, YSYEKL. Trimming stripped 0 bases from V and 0 bases from J, with 21 bases between. DNA of the CDR3: TGCGCCAGCAGCCAAGAACGTAGTATGCAGGGGATATACTCCTACGAGCAGTACGTC. Amino acids: CASSQERSMQGIYSYEQYV.